These T cell receptor beta chains were read from a single sample in a study of cytotoxic CD8 clonotypes in ibrutinib-treated CLL. Using immunoSEQ multiplex PCR, the repertoire was profiled, and TCRdb retains in-frame clones only, with some absent. This sample has fewer than 300,000 clones, with around 69% found just once. The sample in question was PBMCs, obtained at disease progression, from a patient treated with ibrutinib. The receptors derive from a human donor with chronic lymphocytic leukemia. CDR3s include the opening cysteine and the closing phenylalanine or tryptophan. D genes are given only for firm matches. Rows give clone size only sometimes, using once, few, many, or a class for an expanded clone.

TRBV6-1	TRBJ2-3	NA	TRBD1	CASRDRGHQDTQYF	TGTGCCAGCAGGGACAGGGGGCATCAAGATACGCAGTATTTT
TRBV7-3	TRBJ2-6	NA	NA	CASSMGQGANVLTF	TGTGCCAGCAGCATGGGACAAGGGGCCAACGTCCTGACTTTC
TRBV2	TRBJ1-4	NA	TRBD1	CASSRDRVNEKLFF	TGTGCCAGCAGCCGGGACAGGGTTAATGAAAAACTGTTTTTT
TRBV6-5	TRBJ1-2	NA	NA	CASSYTRNYGYTF	TGTGCCAGCAGTTACACACGGAACTATGGCTACACCTTC
TRBV5-1	TRBJ2-2	NA	NA	CASSFGAVTGELFF	TGCGCCAGCAGCTTTGGGGCAGTCACCGGGGAGCTGTTTTTT
TRBV18	TRBJ1-5	NA	NA	CASSPEGFGYNQPQHF	TGTGCCAGCTCACCTGAGGGTTTTGGGTATAATCAGCCCCAGCATTTT
TRBV7-9	TRBJ2-7	once	NA	CASSLAWGEQYF	TGTGCCAGCAGCTTAGCGTGGGGAGAGCAGTACTTC
TRBV4-1	TRBJ2-5	NA	TRBD2	CASSQWTSGGSQYF	TGCGCCAGCAGCCAATGGACTAGCGGGGGTTCCCAGTACTTC
TRBV7-8	TRBJ2-1	NA	NA	CASSLGTIISYNEQFF	TGTGCCAGCAGCTTAGGTACAATTATCTCCTACAATGAGCAGTTCTTC
TRBV5-1	TRBJ1-2	NA	NA	CASRTSNYGYTF	TGCGCCAGCAGGACAAGTAACTATGGCTACACCTTC
TRBV7-2	TRBJ2-1	NA	NA	CASSFRDISYNEQFF	TGTGCCAGCAGCTTCCGGGACATATCCTACAATGAGCAGTTCTTC
TRBV19	TRBJ1-1	NA	NA	CASSMRGLLNTEAFF	TGTGCCAGTAGTATGAGGGGCCTGCTGAACACTGAAGCTTTCTTT
TRBV5-1	TRBJ2-1	once	NA	CASSLLFDRSTSSYNEQFF	TGCGCCAGCAGCCTGTTGTTCGATCGGTCGACTAGCTCCTACAATGAGCAGTTCTTC
TRBV28	TRBJ2-1	NA	NA	CASSLWWEGGGEQFF	TGTGCCAGCAGTTTATGGTGGGAGGGGGGTGGTGAGCAGTTCTTC
TRBV2	TRBJ2-3	NA	TRBD2	CASSIGGSTMTDTQYF	TGTGCCAGCAGTATAGGCGGGAGTACGATGACAGATACGCAGTATTTT
TRBV5-5	TRBJ2-7	NA	TRBD2	CASSPQGPSGNYEQYF	TGTGCCAGCAGCCCCCAAGGGCCTAGCGGGAACTACGAGCAGTACTTC
TRBV4-1	TRBJ1-2	NA	NA	CASSQRDGVVYGYTF	TGCGCCAGCAGCCAGCGTGACGGGGTCGTCTATGGCTACACCTTC
TRBV2	TRBJ2-3	NA	NA	CASQLAIASVTDTQYF	TGTGCCAGCCAGTTGGCTATAGCGTCAGTCACAGATACGCAGTATTTT
TRBV28	TRBJ2-3	NA	TRBD2	CASGLAGTDTQYF	TGTGCCAGCGGACTAGCGGGAACAGATACGCAGTATTTT
TRBV27	TRBJ2-7	few	NA	CASSNRVGEQYF	TGTGCCAGCAGCAACAGGGTGGGCGAGCAGTACTTC
TRBV7-8	TRBJ1-6	once	NA	CASSPRSPSSYNSPLHF	TGTGCCAGCAGCCCGCGGTCCCCAAGCTCCTATAATTCACCCCTCCACTTT
TRBV7-9	TRBJ2-5	NA	NA	CASSRTAEKETQYF	TGTGCCAGCAGCCGGACTGCCGAAAAAGAGACCCAGTACTTC
TRBV25-1	TRBJ2-7	NA	NA	CASSDSTGRTYEQYF	TGTGCCAGCAGTGATTCTACAGGAAGAACCTACGAGCAGTACTTC
TRBV10-3	TRBJ2-7	NA	NA	CAISHGGAYEQYF	TGTGCCATCAGCCACGGAGGGGCCTACGAGCAGTACTTC
TRBV7-6	TRBJ2-3	NA	NA	CASSLLAGPDTQYF	TGTGCCAGCAGCTTACTCGCAGGGCCAGATACGCAGTATTTT
TRBV29-1	TRBJ2-4	once	NA	CSAVGGLGLPGGDWAKNIQYF	TGCAGCGCTGTAGGCGGCCTGGGACTCCCAGGGGGGGATTGGGCCAAAAACATTCAGTACTTC
TRBV1	TRBJ1-5	NA	NA	CTSSRVIIADSYNQPQHF	TGCACCAGCAGCCGGGTCATCATCGCAGACAGTTACAATCAGCCCCAGCATTTT
TRBV2	TRBJ1-5	NA	TRBD1	CASSPRQGAHNQPQHF	TGTGCCAGCAGTCCCCGACAGGGGGCTCACAATCAGCCCCAGCATTTT
TRBV9	TRBJ1-5	NA	NA	CASSVGGGNQPQHF	TGTGCCAGCAGCGTGGGGGGGGGCAATCAGCCCCAGCATTTT
TRBV7-2	TRBJ1-2	NA	NA	CASSLAGAVGYTF	TGTGCCAGCAGCTTAGCTGGCGCGGTTGGCTACACCTTC
TRBV5-1	TRBJ1-2	few	NA	CASSFWVGYGYTF	TGCGCCAGCAGCTTTTGGGTTGGCTATGGCTACACCTTC
TRBV10-3	TRBJ2-4	NA	NA	CAISESVAKNIQYF	TGTGCCATCAGTGAGTCGGTCGCCAAAAACATTCAGTACTTC
TRBV9	TRBJ2-7	few	TRBD1	CASSETGVEQYF	TGTGCCAGCAGCGAGACAGGGGTTGAGCAGTACTTC
TRBV2	TRBJ1-6	few	NA	CASSAGTGSPLHF	TGTGCCAGCAGTGCTGGTACAGGCTCACCCCTCCACTTT
TRBV5-1	TRBJ1-2	NA	NA	CASSLGRDGYTF	TGCGCCAGCAGCTTGGGACGGGATGGCTACACCTTC
TRBV7-7	TRBJ2-2	NA	NA	CASSLGGPPGELFF	TGTGCCAGCAGCTTAGGTGGACCACCCGGGGAGCTGTTTTTT
TRBV7-2	TRBJ2-3	NA	NA	CASSSLGGADTQYF	TGTGCCAGCAGCTCACTAGGAGGTGCAGATACGCAGTATTTT
TRBV2	TRBJ2-2	NA	NA	CASSGTYTGELFF	TGTGCCAGCTCCGGGACCTACACCGGGGAGCTGTTTTTT